The present T cell receptor beta chain was sequenced within a study of blood T cell repertoires in COVID-19 (dated by TCRdb to about 2020). A note on the overall study: Collaborator samples came from the United States, Italy and Spain and covered acute and convalescent phases of COVID-19. The sample metadata nearly always contained a de-identified subject ID, COVID-19 status, age in years and sex. The material from the prospective study consisted of cDNA or gDNA derived from T cells, B-cell-depleted T cells, or PBMCs. HLA class I and class II types, where available, came from metadata supplied by the sample provider rather than from assay-based typing. The repertoires were made available in a free public database intended to serve as a resource for research on the immune response to SARS-CoV-2. Samples were obtained from the ongoing ImmuneRACE study (first 160 participants) and from about 1,300 subjects provided by 6 global collaborators. Deeply sampled blood TCRbeta repertoires from subjects exposed to, actively infected with, or recovered from COVID-19 were included in the dataset. Results the study describes overall, beyond this receptor: The quantity of clinical and demographic metadata differed by source and by participant and was supplied without curation.

Taken from the germline V gene (reference sequence), the CDR1 and CDR2 loops are MNHEY and SMNVEV. V trim: 5 bases; J trim: 5 bases; unmatched bases: 4. The cysteine opens and the phenylalanine closes a CDR3 of 13 amino acids. Left in the record is the CDR3 DNA by itself, 39 bases read in frame from the first base. Each collaborating institution followed its own protocols to collect whole blood in K2EDTA tubes. For TCRbeta analysis, collaborators shipped samples in one of three forms: frozen whole blood, isolated PBMCs, or DNA extracted from either of those sample types. TCRbeta CDR3 regions were amplified from genomic DNA using the immunoSEQ Assay, a bias-controlled multiplex PCR. Processing in the source paper ran as follows. Within the assay, amplification of reference gene primers was used to estimate how many nucleated cells each sample contained. To quantify the absolute abundance of each unique TCRbeta CDR3 rearrangement, sequence reads were collapsed and filtered. For each sample, productive Simpson clonality was calculated as the square root of Simpson's diversity index across productive rearrangements. TCRdb provides this immuneACCESS table in a form limited to in-frame rearrangements. Some clones are lacking; in checked studies, under half of them reflect an unresolved V gene, and why the rest are absent is not known. That table gives V, J and clone size, and the DNA gave D and trimming. The sample records 86,000 or so clones, roughly 91% of which are singletons. The ten top clones hold 1.9% of the sample.

Concerning this clone: Its recognized antigen is unknown. No base qualities exist here, and no much larger clone lies one base off it.

The TCR sequence derives from a woman aged 45-65 years in a cohort sampled during active COVID-19. This receptor chain uses TRBV27 and TRBJ2-5, with 8 middle bases fitting TRBD2. Sequencing was carried out using peripheral blood. The CDR3 region: CASSPGLEETQYF. The DNA is as follows: TGTGCCAGCAGTCCGGGACTAGAGGAGACCCAGTACTTC.